The 20 T cell receptor beta chains below were found in one sample sequenced in a study of T cell responses to AZD1222 COVID-19 vaccine. This table comes from immunoSEQ multiplex PCR, and its TCRdb copy is limited to in-frame clones, with some not included. The top ten hold about 9.2% of the sample, which has 150,000 to 200,000 clones, around 93% seen once. Source: peripheral blood, taken on day 0 of AZD1222 vaccination. The receptors shown here come from an adult in good health.

The chain couples TRBV5-4 to TRBJ2-1; 7 bases map to TRBD2. This CDR3 has 16 amino acids. The V gene's germline CDR1 is SGHNT and CDR2 YYREEE (reference sequence). With V trimmed by 2 bases and J by 3 bases, 8 bases remained unmatched. The CDR3: CASSFKPGGLYNEQFF. CDR3 nucleotide sequence: TGTGCCAGCAGCTTCAAGCCGGGAGGTCTCTACAATGAGCAGTTCTTC. The variable domain in full, completed from reference TRBV5-4 and TRBJ2-1, reads ETGVTQSPTHLIKTRGQQVTLRCSSQSGHNTVSWYQQALGQGPQFIFQYYREEENGRGNFPPRFSGLQFPNYSSELNVNALELDDSALYLCASSFKPGGLYNEQFFGPGTRLTVL.

This chain uses TRBV29-1 with TRBJ1-2; D remains ambiguous. This CDR3 region has 13 residues. Between the trimmed V and J ends, which lost 0 bases and 4 bases, there was a span of 9 bases. In germline, CDR1 is SQVTM, CDR2 ANQGSEA. The CDR3, as DNA: TGCAGCGTTGAAGATTCGGACGGCTATGGCTACACCTTC. It yields the protein CSVEDSDGYGYTF.

This chain joins TRBV5-6 and TRBJ1-5; tentative D call: TRBD1 (5 bases). This CDR3 contains 14 residues. Per germline, CDR1 SGHDT and CDR2 YYEEEE. The V gene lost 3 bases and the J gene lost 3 bases, with 10 bases spanning the gap. CDR3 DNA sequence: TGTGCCAGCAGCTCCGGGACGACCAATCAGCCCCAGCATTTT. Its protein is CASSSGTTNQPQHF.

This chain connects TRBV7-2 to TRBJ2-7; D may be TRBD1 (6 bases). V lost 8 bases and J 0 bases, leaving 8 bases between the germline ends. Germline lookup yields CDR1 SGHTA and CDR2 FQGNSA. This CDR3 is built from 12 residues. Here the CDR3 reads CASGTSSYEQYF. CDR3 in DNA: TGTGCCAGCGGGACAAGCTCCTACGAGCAGTACTTC.

This clone was counted between two and nine times. The genes are TRBV6-5 and TRBJ1-2; D gene uncertain. V dropped 5 bases and J dropped 8 bases, with 21 bases sitting between them. The CDR3 covers 15 residues. The germline CDR1 and CDR2 sequences are MNHEY and SVGAGI. DNA for the CDR3: TGTGCCAGCAGTCTCAATATTTGGACGGCGGGGGGCTACACCTTC. The encoded protein is CASSLNIWTAGGYTF.

V and J are TRBV5-4 and TRBJ1-4; 8 positions match TRBD1. CDR1 is SGHNT and CDR2 is YYREEE in the germline V gene (reference sequence). The junction had 10 bases not matched to a gene; V was cut back by 5 bases and J by 4 bases. The CDR3 has 16 residues. The CDR3 sequence: CASSSGGEGNNEKLFF. The CDR3 region has the DNA TGTGCCAGCAGTTCAGGGGGCGAGGGAAATAATGAAAAACTGTTTTTT.

The chain uses TRBV5-1 and TRBJ1-3, with 9 bases lining up with TRBD1. This CDR3 is built from 18 residues. Germline V gene data show CDR1 as SGHRS and CDR2 as YFSETQ. V lost 9 bases, J lost 3 bases, and 19 bases stayed unmatched. CDR3 sequence reads: CATSTRRLQGAYGNTIYF. In DNA form, the CDR3 reads TGCGCCACCTCGACTCGACGATTACAGGGGGCGTATGGAAACACCATATATTTT.

This chain connects TRBV7-8 to TRBJ1-6; D is perhaps TRBD1 (5 bases). Germline V lookup: CDR1 SGHVS, CDR2 FQNEAQ. The CDR3 covers 16 residues. The ends were cut back, 0 bases at V and 6 bases at J, with 12 bases in the middle. CDR3 coding DNA: TGTGCCAGCAGCTTAGCAGGGACCGCCCTTAATTCACCCCTCCACTTT. Its translation: CASSLAGTALNSPLHF. The whole variable domain, filled in from reference TRBV7-8 and TRBJ1-6, reads GAGVSQSPRYKVAKRGQDVALRCDPISGHVSLFWYQQALGQGPEFLTYFQNEAQLDKSGLPSDRFFAERPEGSVSTLKIQRTQQEDSAVYLCASSLAGTALNSPLHFGNGTRLTVT.

The V gene is TRBV5-1, the J gene TRBJ1-1; D may be TRBD1 (5 bases). V gave up 3 bases and J gave up 1 base, with 13 bases separating them. The CDR3 runs 15 residues. Germline CDR1 reads SGHRS; CDR2 reads YFSETQ. The CDR3 loop is CASSWGIAGNTEAFF. CDR3 nucleotide sequence: TGCGCCAGCAGCTGGGGGATCGCTGGGAACACTGAAGCTTTCTTT. The entire variable domain, with the rest obtained from reference TRBV5-1 and TRBJ1-1, is as follows: KAGVTQTPRYLIKTRGQQVTLSCSPISGHRSVSWYQQTPGQGLQFLFEYFSETQRNKGNFPGRFSGRQFSNSRSEMNVSTLELGDSALYLCASSWGIAGNTEAFFGQGTRLTVV.

The chain employs TRBV7-2 and TRBJ1-3, with D unresolved. Germline V CDR1 and CDR2: SGHTA, FQGNSA. V lost 1 base and J 0 bases, leaving 7 bases between the germline ends. The CDR3 has 15 amino acids. CDR3 loop: CASSLGTSSGNTIYF. CDR3 in DNA: TGTGCCAGCAGCTTAGGGACTAGCTCTGGAAACACCATATATTTT. The full variable domain, rest sourced from reference TRBV7-2 and TRBJ1-3, is GAGVSQSPSNKVTEKGKDVELRCDPISGHTALYWYRQSLGQGLEFLIYFQGNSAPDKSGLPSDRFSAERTGGSVSTLTIQRTQQEDSAVYLCASSLGTSSGNTIYFGEGSWLTVV.

Concerning this clone: Other DNA sequences in the same sample also yield this CDR3. The rearrangement links TRBV7-6 to TRBJ1-1, with D tentatively TRBD1 (6 bases). V lost 5 bases, J lost 1 base, and 8 bases lay in between. The V gene's germline CDR1 is SGHVS and CDR2 FNYEAQ. CDR3 length: 13 amino acids. CDR3 region: CASSRQENTEAFF. The CDR3 bases are TGTGCCAGCAGCCGACAGGAGAACACTGAAGCTTTCTTT.

The J gene is TRBJ1-4, the V gene TRBV19; weak D call: TRBD1 (5 bases). Germline V gives CDR1 LNHDA, CDR2 SQIVND (reference sequence). The CDR3 runs to 11 residues. V was clipped by 11 bases and J by 8 bases, with 12 bases between them. CDR3 sequence: CAGGKGEKLFF. The CDR3 nucleotides read TGTGCCGGGGGTAAAGGGGAAAAACTGTTTTTT.

This sequence joins TRBV5-1 and TRBJ2-2; 14 positions match TRBD2. CDR3 size: 20 residues. Germline CDR1 SGHRS, CDR2 YFSETQ. J lost 0 bases, V lost 4 bases, and 11 bases had no gene match. Here the CDR3 DNA reads TGCGCCAGCAGCGTATACGGCGGACTAGCGGGAGGTCCGAACACCGGGGAGCTGTTTTTT. Residues: CASSVYGGLAGGPNTGELFF. Combining the CDR3 with reference TRBV5-1 and TRBJ2-2 gives the whole variable domain KAGVTQTPRYLIKTRGQQVTLSCSPISGHRSVSWYQQTPGQGLQFLFEYFSETQRNKGNFPGRFSGRQFSNSRSEMNVSTLELGDSALYLCASSVYGGLAGGPNTGELFFGEGSRLTVL.

The rearrangement joins TRBV2 to TRBJ1-2, with unresolved D. This CDR3 region has 14 residues. The germline gives CDR1 SNHLY, CDR2 FYNNEI. Trimming stripped 3 bases from V and 4 bases from J, with 12 bases between. The CDR3 DNA sequence: TGTGCCAGCAGTGAGGTGGTACGGAGCTATGGCTACACCTTC. Translation: CASSEVVRSYGYTF.

Written as DNA, the CDR3 is TGTGCCAGCAGTGAAGCGAGTACAGGGAGGAATGAGCAGTTCTTC. Translation gives CASSEASTGRNEQFF. The chain has TRBV2 and TRBJ2-1, with D perhaps given as TRBD1 or TRBD2 (6 bases each). CDR1 is SNHLY, CDR2 FYNNEI, per germline. The V gene lost 0 bases and the J gene lost 7 bases, with 13 bases spanning the gap. This CDR3 is built from 15 residues.

V gene TRBV5-4 combines with J gene TRBJ2-3, with D perhaps TRBD2 (6 bases). The CDR3 is 16 amino acids. The germline V gene has CDR1 SGHNT and CDR2 YYREEE (reference sequence). The ends were cut back, 4 bases at V and 6 bases at J, with 21 bases in the middle. CDR3 in DNA: TGTGCCAGCAGCCACAAAACGCGGGATCGAACTGATACGCAGTATTTT. Encoded protein: CASSHKTRDRTDTQYF.

The rearrangement links TRBV2 to TRBJ1-3; TRBD1 matches 11 bases. Trimming removed 8 bases from V and 5 bases from J; junction bases left unmatched: 2. This CDR3 spans 13 amino acids. CDR1 is SNHLY, CDR2 FYNNEI, per germline. CDR3 protein: CASRDRGRNTIYF. CDR3 sequence (DNA): TGTGCCAGCCGGGACAGGGGGAGAAACACCATATATTTT.

V usage is TRBV6-4 and J usage is TRBJ1-1; D is ambiguous. This CDR3 has 13 amino acids. V was trimmed by 3 bases and J by 1 base, leaving 6 bases between them. Germline V gene lookup returns CDR1 MRHNA and CDR2 SNTAGT. This chain's CDR3 is CASSERENTEAFF. The CDR3 DNA is TGTGCCAGCAGTGAGAGGGAGAACACTGAAGCTTTCTTT.

This clone was seen only once. The chain has TRBV7-9 and TRBJ2-7; D ambiguous. Trimming took 1 base from V and 4 from J, leaving 11 bases between them. The CDR3 covers 14 residues. Per germline, CDR1 SEHNR and CDR2 FQNEAQ (reference sequence). The CDR3 spells CASSLVLRPYEQYF. CDR3 DNA: TGTGCCAGCAGCTTAGTGTTGCGGCCTTACGAGCAGTACTTC.

The table lists this clone with a count of one. V usage is TRBV7-8 and J usage is TRBJ1-2; possible D gene TRBD1, 5 bases. CDR3 length: 17 amino acids. The germline CDR1 and CDR2 sequences are SGHVS and FQNEAQ. Trimming left V 5 bases short and J 2 bases short, with 21 bases between. The CDR3 DNA follows: TGTGCCAGCAGCCCACTACTCCGGGTCAGGGTCAACTATGGCTACACCTTC. Amino acid sequence: CASSPLLRVRVNYGYTF.